The 13 T cell receptor beta chains below were found in one sample sequenced in a study of control samples from healthy donors and cancer patients. TCRdb's table, derived via immunoSEQ multiplex PCR, lists solely in-frame clones and lacks some. The sample carries about 160,000 clones, just over 90% recorded once. The sample was blood. The receptors originated from a woman aged 55-75 years in good health.

The V gene is TRBV5-1, the J gene TRBJ1-3, with D unclear. V was clipped by 4 bases and J by 0 bases, with 8 bases between them. CDR3 length: 14 residues. Germline lookup yields CDR1 SGHRS and CDR2 YFSETQ. CDR3 sequence (DNA): TGCGCCAGCAGCGACTCGAGCTCTGGAAACACCATATATTTT. Translation: CASSDSSSGNTIYF.

V usage is TRBV6-1 and J usage is TRBJ1-2, with D perhaps matching TRBD1 (6 bases). CDR1 is MNHNS and CDR2 is SASEGT in the germline V gene. This CDR3 contains 13 residues. V was trimmed by 2 bases and J by 2 bases, leaving 6 bases between them. The CDR3 sequence: CASSEQGNYGYTF. The CDR3 DNA reads TGTGCCAGCAGTGAACAGGGGAACTATGGCTACACCTTC.

The chain uses TRBV6-2 or TRBV6-3 and TRBJ2-7; D gene unclear. The CDR3 spans 14 residues. The V gene's germline CDR1 is MNHEY and CDR2 SVGEGT. Trimming cost V 6 bases and J 1 base, with 13 bases left between them. The CDR3 DNA is TGTGCCAGCAGCAATACCGAGCTTTCCTACGAGCAGTACTTC. Translated, it gives CASSNTELSYEQYF.

V and J are TRBV2 and TRBJ1-2, with 7 bases lining up with TRBD1. The junction had 8 bases not matched to a gene; V was cut back by 6 bases and J by 4 bases. Germline V gene sequence: CDR1 SNHLY, CDR2 FYNNEI. The CDR3 is 14 residues long. The DNA for the CDR3 is TGTGCCAGCAGCTTTGACAGGGACAGCTATGGCTACACCTTC. It specifies CASSFDRDSYGYTF.

This chain links TRBV30 with TRBJ1-5; unclear D gene. Trimming removed 0 bases at V and 5 bases at J, with 2 bases between. This CDR3 comprises 11 residues. Germline CDR1 is GTSNPN and CDR2 is SVGIG (reference sequence). CDR3 bases: TGTGCCTGGAGTGTAGATCAGCCCCAGCATTTT. Residues: CAWSVDQPQHF.

The chain carries TRBV9 and TRBJ2-1; 11 bases match TRBD2. CDR3 size: 16 residues. V gave up 0 bases and J gave up 6 bases; unmatched junction bases: 5. CDR1 and CDR2 from the germline V gene are SGDLS and YYNGEE. The CDR3 DNA follows: TGTGCCAGCAGCGTAGAACTAGCGGGGGTAACCAATGAGCAGTTCTTC. Translating it yields CASSVELAGVTNEQFF.

This rearrangement joins TRBV5-4 to TRBJ1-5; D not resolved. Germline loops: CDR1 SGHNT, CDR2 YYREEE (reference sequence). Trimming took 4 bases from V and 5 from J, leaving 13 bases between them. CDR3 size: 14 residues. CDR3 bases: TGTGCCAGCAGCCTCGGGCCTTCCGATCAGCCCCAGCATTTT. This sequence encodes CASSLGPSDQPQHF.

This chain links TRBV15 with TRBJ1-3, with D hard to call. The CDR3 has 16 residues. Trimming removed 0 bases from V and 0 bases from J, with 9 bases in between. Germline values: CDR1 LNHNV, CDR2 YYDKDF (reference sequence). The DNA for the CDR3 is TGTGCCACCAGCAGAGATCGACACAGCTCTGGAAACACCATATATTTT. It specifies CATSRDRHSSGNTIYF. Looking up the rest from reference TRBV15 and TRBJ1-3 gives the full variable domain: DAMVIQNPRYQVTQFGKPVTLSCSQTLNHNVMYWYQQKSSQAPKLLFHYYDKDFNNEADTPDNFQSRRPNTSFCFLDIRSPGLGDTAMYLCATSRDRHSSGNTIYFGEGSWLTVV.

J is TRBJ1-4 and V is TRBV9; D perhaps matches TRBD1 (5 bases). Germline assignment: CDR1 SGDLS and CDR2 YYNGEE. Trimming stripped 1 base from V and 7 bases from J, with 14 bases between. The CDR3 has 15 residues. The CDR3 sequence: CASSVSGQGLEKLFF. The DNA of the CDR3 is TGTGCCAGCAGCGTATCGGGGCAGGGACTTGAAAAACTGTTTTTT.

The V gene is TRBV25-1, the J gene TRBJ1-1, with 11 positions matching TRBD1. This CDR3 has 15 amino acids. From germline, CDR1 is MGHDK and CDR2 SYGVNS. The V segment lost 5 bases and the J segment 4 bases; nucleotides outside the gene matches: 6. The CDR3 here is CASSKGQGGGTEAFF. The CDR3 DNA reads as TGTGCCAGCAGTAAGGGACAGGGGGGTGGCACTGAAGCTTTCTTT.

The chain uses TRBV6-2 or TRBV6-3 and TRBJ1-1; no reliable D call. This CDR3 is built from 13 residues. CDR1 MNHEY and CDR2 SVGEGT come from the germline V gene. Trimming cost V 0 bases and J 6 bases, with 8 bases left between them. The CDR3 sequence is CASSYSSGSEAFF. CDR3 DNA sequence: TGTGCCAGCAGTTACTCGAGTGGTTCTGAAGCTTTCTTT.

This chain joins TRBV6-1 and TRBJ1-5; maybe TRBD1 (6 bases). The V end was cut by 3 bases, the J end by 4 bases, with 10 bases between. From germline, CDR1 is MNHNS and CDR2 SASEGT. The CDR3 sequence is 14 residues long. DNA for the CDR3: TGTGCCAGCAGTGAGTTGAGGGGGAATCAGCCCCAGCATTTT. This sequence encodes CASSELRGNQPQHF.

The CDR3 region has the DNA TGTGCCAGCAGGCAGGGGACTGGAAACACCATATATTTT. Translating gives CASRQGTGNTIYF. V and J are TRBV6-5 and TRBJ1-3, with a tentative D call TRBD1 (6 bases). V lost 6 bases to trimming and J lost 2 bases, with 8 bases between them. CDR3 length equals 13 residues. Germline V gives CDR1 MNHEY, CDR2 SVGAGI.